This TCR beta chain is from a study of blood T cells in healthy people across ages (dated by TCRdb to the mid-2010s). About the investigation overall: In model experiments, roughly one uniquely barcoded TCR beta cDNA molecule per two T cells was captured by template switching. Donors of different ages were randomly distributed across sequencing lanes to avoid experimental bias. Using deep sequencing normalized with unique cDNA molecular identifiers, the study measured how TCR beta repertoire diversity changes with age. Two additional independent replicas of 1 million unique cDNA reads from the same blood draw were analyzed for two donors (one aged 18 to 29 and one aged 80 or older). The donors were divided into four age groups: young (average around 16 years), middle-aged (about 40), aged (approximately 64) and long-lived (roughly 82). What the authors observed across the whole study: Estimates of total diversity based on one million sequenced T cells were considered lower bounds and underestimates. Compared with the aged group, the long-lived group had more naive CD4+ T cells, fewer expanded clones and increased TCR diversity, suggesting age selection. As age increased, observed TCR beta diversity per million T cells dropped in a roughly linear way, and a significant reduction was already evident by age about 36. There was a strong correlation between observed TCR beta diversity and the percentage of naive T cells measured by flow cytometry. Since profiling was done on bulk unsorted PBMCs, naive and antigen-experienced compartments could not be conclusively compared. Because donor CMV infection status was unknown, age-related changes in expanded clonotypes were potentially confounded.

The germline V gene (reference sequence) specifies DFQATT as CDR1 and SNEGSKA as CDR2. There are 14 amino acids in the CDR3, from cysteine to phenylalanine inclusive. The DNA shown is the 42-base CDR3, in frame from base 1. The V end gives up 3 bases and the J end 0 bases, leaving 3 bases in the junction not matched to a gene. Donors were roughly 40 systemically healthy Caucasian individuals from Russia aged roughly 6 to 90 years. Each donor gave approximately 10 milliliters of peripheral blood, collected into EDTA-treated Vacutainer tubes. Ficoll-Paque density-gradient centrifugation was used to isolate PBMCs, with at least 7 million per sample. Trizol reagent was used to extract total RNA from PBMCs, with at least 5 micrograms per sample. The percentages of naive CD45RAhigh/CD27high T cells were determined by flow cytometry on a PBMC aliquot from every donor. Libraries were built with 5' RACE. This sample was sequenced with an Illumina HiSeq 2500. A second PCR of about 7 to 12 cycles was run with a J-beta primer mix and a sample-barcoded 5' primer. A template-switch 5' adaptor carrying 12 random nucleotides introduced a unique molecular identifier onto each TCR beta cDNA molecule. At least 2.5 million CDR3-containing paired-end reads were obtained from each sample. First-strand cDNA was synthesized from all RNA with the Mint cDNA synthesis kit, primed by a TRBC-specific oligonucleotide. Following uracil-DNA glycosylase treatment, all cDNA underwent a first 18-cycle PCR with the universal primers M1SS and BC2_uni_R. As for the authors' bioinformatics: For normalization, 1 million high-quality reads were randomly selected from each sample, with every read carrying a distinct molecular identifier. Reads with shared molecular identifiers were discarded instead of being binned into consensus sequences. MiTCR, with a Q25 quality threshold and the strictest error-elimination algorithm, was used for CDR3 identification, clonotype clustering and error correction. Lower-bound total TCR beta diversity was estimated with a nonparametric unseen species model using Euler transformation. The raw public data were reprocessed by TCRdb itself: fastp quality trimming at Q25, MiXCR clonotype calling, in-frame beta chains only. All rows with the same CDR3 protein become a single entry with the most common DNA and genes. In this record, the V and J calls reflect TCRdb's handling and not the investigators' own analysis. This sample comprises around 800,000 distinct CDR3 sequences, about 55% of them detected only once. The ten largest clones capture around 41% of the sample.

This clonotype showed up just a few times. Its antigen remains undetermined. Base qualities are not recorded, but no much larger clone differs from it by a single base. The sequence was collected from an older man in good health. The sequenced material came from blood. The chain is encoded by TRBV20-1 joined to TRBJ2-3; 7 bases in the middle match TRBD2. The nucleotide sequence is TGCAGTGCTAGGTCAGCGGGGAGCACAGATACGCAGTATTTT. This is translated as CSARSAGSTDTQYF.